The clone carrying this T cell receptor (beta chain) appeared many times. The target antigen is unknown. Amplified TCR beta CDR3 regions were obtained using RNA transcripts as template. In the first round, RT-PCR was carried out with HTBI primers, and a multiplex PCR formed the second round. TCRdb re-analysed the multiplex PCR reads in MiXCR, keeping a single row per CDR3 protein. Of 300,000 to 350,000 distinct CDR3 sequences listed, roughly 15% are singletons. As diagnostic evidence, clinical symptoms, serum thyroxine, TRAb, thyroid ultrasound and orbital computed tomography were relied upon. PBMCs originated in around 11 ml of fresh peripheral blood. The CDR3 has 15 residues. CDR1 and CDR2 (germline): LGHNA, YNFKEQ. V was shortened by 1 base and J by 3 bases, with 13 bases between the two germline ends. The entry originates in a study of Graves' ophthalmopathy and Graves' hyperthyroidism. Background on the study: Peripheral blood sampling preceded any treatment and occurred at initial diagnosis. Study results and caveats: Thyroid clonotypes that were expanded above 0.001 frequency mostly also appeared in blood.

The sample taken for sequencing was peripheral blood. The rearrangement joins TRBV4-2 to TRBJ2-7; D remains unclear. The clonotype originates from an adult man with Graves' ophthalmopathy. Written as DNA, the CDR3 is TGTGCCAGCAGCCAAGCTTTTAGGGTGGACTACGAGCAGTACTTC. Its translation is CASSQAFRVDYEQYF.